These T cell receptor beta chains were read from a single sample in a study of blood T cell repertoires in COVID-19. Repertoires were generated with immunoSEQ multiplex PCR, while TCRdb's copy carries only in-frame clones and drops some. The table includes approximately 100,000 clones, about 85% detected once. The sequencing input was peripheral blood. The receptors originated from a man in his fifties in a cohort sampled during active COVID-19. CDR3s include the opening cysteine and the closing phenylalanine or tryptophan. Each record gives: J gene, clone size, V gene, D gene, CDR3 protein, CDR3 DNA. D genes are given only for firm matches. Clone size is not always given. Where it is, it says once, few, many or a class for expanded clones.

>TRBJ2-7|few|TRBV7-3|TRBD2
CASSLAGGPVHEQYF
TGTGCCAGCAGCCTAGCGGGGGGACCTGTCCACGAGCAGTACTTC
>TRBJ2-3|NA|TRBV11-2|NA
CASSLRARGEGDTQYF
TGTGCCAGCAGCTTAAGGGCTAGGGGGGAGGGAGATACGCAGTATTTT
>TRBJ2-3|NA|TRBV2|NA
CASVASGTDTQYF
TGTGCCAGCGTGGCTAGCGGCACAGATACGCAGTATTTT
>TRBJ1-1|NA|TRBV10-3|NA
CAIRDDSEAFF
TGTGCCATCAGGGACGACAGTGAAGCTTTCTTT
>TRBJ1-6|once|TRBV2|NA
CASLGGGQYNSPLHF
TGTGCCAGCCTCGGGGGGGGACAATATAATTCACCCCTCCACTTT
>TRBJ2-3|NA|TRBV11-1|TRBD2
CASSGGQRGDTDTQYF
TGTGCCAGCAGCGGGGGCCAGCGGGGGGACACAGATACGCAGTATTTT
>TRBJ1-2|once|TRBV6-1|NA
CASSASGSTKLNYGYTF
TGTGCCAGCAGTGCATCCGGGTCTACAAAACTTAACTATGGCTACACCTTC
>TRBJ2-1|NA|TRBV24-1|NA
CATQGGHEQFF
TGTGCCACCCAGGGGGGCCATGAGCAGTTCTTC
>TRBJ1-1|NA|TRBV4-3|TRBD1
CASSQDRGRTNTEAFF
TGCGCCAGCAGCCAAGACAGGGGGAGAACGAACACTGAAGCTTTCTTT
>TRBJ1-2|NA|TRBV18|TRBD1
CASSPEQGSGYTF
TGTGCCAGCTCCCCTGAACAGGGGTCTGGCTACACCTTC
>TRBJ1-2|NA|TRBV7-2|NA
CASRAGQGFFGYTF
TGTGCCAGCAGGGCAGGGCAGGGGTTTTTTGGCTACACCTTC
>TRBJ1-4|NA|TRBV4-1|NA
CASSQDDSLDEKLFF
TGCGCCAGCAGCCAGGATGACAGCCTCGATGAAAAACTGTTTTTT
>TRBJ1-2|NA|TRBV25-1|TRBD1
CASSANRGISYGYTF
TGTGCCAGCAGTGCCAACAGGGGCATCAGCTATGGCTACACCTTC
>TRBJ2-3|NA|TRBV5-4|TRBD1
CASAGTGGADTQYF
TGTGCCAGCGCCGGGACAGGGGGCGCAGATACGCAGTATTTT
>TRBJ2-1|NA|TRBV7-3|TRBD1
CASSLRQGAGANEQFF
TGTGCCAGCAGCTTAAGGCAGGGGGCTGGGGCGAATGAGCAGTTCTTC
>TRBJ2-1|NA|TRBV2|NA
CASSADIWHNEQFF
TGTGCCAGCAGTGCCGACATATGGCACAATGAGCAGTTCTTC
>TRBJ2-1|NA|TRBV18|TRBD2
CASSIGLAGALEQFF
TGTGCCAGCTCAATAGGACTAGCGGGGGCTCTTGAGCAGTTCTTC
>TRBJ1-1|few|TRBV5-4|NA
CASSLALANTEAFF
TGTGCCAGCAGCTTGGCCCTAGCGAACACTGAAGCTTTCTTT
>TRBJ2-2|once|TRBV4-1|NA
CASSQLPGANTGELFF
TGCGCCAGCAGCCAACTCCCGGGGGCGAACACCGGGGAGCTGTTTTTT
>TRBJ2-2|NA|TRBV4-2|NA
CASSQVGAGKGGELFF
TGTGCCAGCAGCCAAGTGGGGGCCGGTAAGGGCGGGGAGCTGTTTTTT
>TRBJ1-3|NA|TRBV5-8|NA
CASSLEGGNTIYF
TGTGCCAGCAGCTTGGAGGGGGGAAACACCATATATTTT
>TRBJ1-2|NA|TRBV3-1/TRBV3-2|NA
CASSLRTGGSYGYTF
TGTGCCAGCAGCCTACGGACGGGGGGTTCTTATGGCTACACCTTC
>TRBJ2-3|NA|TRBV5-6|TRBD2
CASSPGGSTDTQYF
TGTGCCAGCAGCCCGGGAGGTAGCACAGATACGCAGTATTTT
>TRBJ2-3|NA|TRBV5-4|NA
CASSYSGTDTQYF
TGTGCCAGCAGCTACTCAGGGACAGATACGCAGTATTTT
>TRBJ2-7|NA|TRBV7-8|TRBD1
CASSVDRGGEQYF
TGTGCCAGCAGCGTCGACAGGGGGGGCGAGCAGTACTTC
>TRBJ1-6|NA|TRBV6-6|TRBD1
CASRQGSNSPLHF
TGTGCCAGCCGACAGGGCAGCAATTCACCCCTCCACTTT
>TRBJ1-5|NA|TRBV19|NA
CASSIRQGPIQPQHF
TGTGCCAGTAGTATAAGGCAGGGCCCCATCCAGCCCCAGCATTTT
>TRBJ2-3|NA|TRBV15|NA
CATSREGASDTQYF
TGTGCCACCAGCAGAGAGGGGGCCTCAGATACGCAGTATTTT
>TRBJ1-1|NA|TRBV12-3/TRBV12-4|NA
CASSLTNTEAFF
TGTGCCAGCAGCCTAACTAACACTGAAGCTTTCTTT
>TRBJ1-6|NA|TRBV6-5|TRBD1
CASSSEGQGGSPLHF
TGTGCCAGCAGTTCCGAGGGACAGGGCGGTTCACCCCTCCACTTT
>TRBJ2-1|NA|TRBV7-8|TRBD2
CASSGLAGGQLSSYNEQFF
TGTGCCAGCAGCGGGCTAGCGGGGGGACAGTTGAGCTCCTACAATGAGCAGTTCTTC
>TRBJ1-3|NA|TRBV6-2/TRBV6-3|NA
CASSQQGSGNTIYF
TGTGCCAGCAGCCAACAGGGTTCTGGAAACACCATATATTTT
>TRBJ1-2|once|TRBV6-5|NA
CASTRGQNYGYTF
TGTGCCAGCACGAGGGGACAAAACTATGGCTACACCTTC
>TRBJ2-3|NA|TRBV19|TRBD2
CASTPGLASTDTQYF
TGTGCCAGTACGCCGGGACTAGCTAGCACAGATACGCAGTATTTT
>TRBJ1-4|NA|TRBV28|NA
CASSSGTNEKLFF
TGTGCCAGCAGTTCGGGGACTAATGAAAAACTGTTTTTT
>TRBJ2-1|once|TRBV7-9|TRBD1
CASSFIPGQGIGEQFF
TGTGCCAGCAGCTTCATTCCGGGACAGGGTATTGGAGAGCAGTTCTTC
>TRBJ1-1|NA|TRBV5-1|TRBD1
CASSLDRGSTEAFF
TGCGCCAGCAGCTTGGACAGGGGCAGCACTGAAGCTTTCTTT
>TRBJ1-6|NA|TRBV18|NA
CASSPIGTQWRGTGNSPLHF
TGTGCCAGCTCACCAATCGGCACCCAGTGGAGGGGTACCGGTAATTCACCCCTCCACTTT
>TRBJ1-6|NA|TRBV19|NA
CASSQLAGPGAPLHF
TGTGCCAGTAGCCAACTCGCAGGTCCGGGAGCACCCCTCCACTTT
>TRBJ2-5|NA|TRBV19|TRBD2
CASSIRGGETQYF
TGTGCCAGTAGTATTCGGGGGGGAGAGACCCAGTACTTC
>TRBJ2-7|few|TRBV6-5|NA
CASSAVGSEQYF
TGTGCCAGCAGCGCCGTGGGGAGCGAGCAGTACTTC
>TRBJ1-4|NA|TRBV14|TRBD1
CASSQALTGGRREKLFF
TGTGCCAGCAGCCAAGCCCTGACAGGGGGGAGGCGTGAAAAACTGTTTTTT
>TRBJ2-3|NA|TRBV6-4|NA
CASTQGTSSTDTQYF
TGTGCCAGCACACAGGGGACTTCTAGCACAGATACGCAGTATTTT
>TRBJ1-2|few|TRBV11-3|NA
CASSLEGRAGSYGYTF
TGTGCCAGCAGCTTAGAAGGCAGGGCCGGGAGCTATGGCTACACCTTC
>TRBJ2-3|NA|TRBV6-2/TRBV6-3|NA
CASSYARGPTDTQYF
TGTGCCAGCAGTTATGCGAGAGGCCCCACAGATACGCAGTATTTT
>TRBJ2-1|NA|TRBV7-2|NA
CASSIGVGSYNEQFF
TGTGCCAGCAGTATCGGAGTTGGATCCTACAATGAGCAGTTCTTC
>TRBJ1-6|NA|TRBV6-5|NA
CASGGRGNSPLHF
TGTGCCAGCGGGGGGAGAGGTAATTCACCCCTCCACTTT
>TRBJ1-3|NA|TRBV19|TRBD1
CASSKAGQGYTIYF
TGTGCCAGTAGTAAGGCGGGACAGGGTTACACCATATATTTT
>TRBJ2-3|NA|TRBV5-5|NA
CASSLWTSASTDTQYF
TGTGCCAGCAGCCTGTGGACAAGTGCTAGCACAGATACGCAGTATTTT
>TRBJ2-1|NA|TRBV7-2|NA
CASRRDGYNEQFF
TGTGCCAGCAGGCGGGACGGCTACAATGAGCAGTTCTTC
>TRBJ2-7|NA|TRBV2|TRBD2
CASSELGLAAYEQYF
TGTGCCAGCAGTGAACTGGGACTAGCAGCCTACGAGCAGTACTTC
>TRBJ1-1|NA|TRBV12-5|NA
CASGPTHPGAEAFF
TGTGCTAGTGGCCCGACCCACCCTGGAGCTGAAGCTTTCTTT
>TRBJ1-5|NA|TRBV6-6|TRBD1
CASSYSGRGDQPQHF
TGTGCCAGCAGTTACTCAGGCAGGGGGGATCAGCCCCAGCATTTT
>TRBJ2-6|NA|TRBV6-2/TRBV6-3|NA
CASSSQGWPGANVLTF
TGTGCCAGCAGTTCTCAGGGGTGGCCTGGGGCCAACGTCCTGACTTTC
>TRBJ2-2|NA|TRBV6-5|NA
CASVETMNTGELFF
TGTGCCAGCGTGGAGACTATGAACACCGGGGAGCTGTTTTTT
>TRBJ2-5|NA|TRBV9|TRBD2
CASSFSGGGQETQYF
TGTGCCAGCAGCTTTAGCGGGGGAGGGCAAGAGACCCAGTACTTC
>TRBJ1-2|few|TRBV2|NA
CASSERAGANYGYTF
TGTGCCAGCAGTGAACGGGCGGGAGCTAACTATGGCTACACCTTC